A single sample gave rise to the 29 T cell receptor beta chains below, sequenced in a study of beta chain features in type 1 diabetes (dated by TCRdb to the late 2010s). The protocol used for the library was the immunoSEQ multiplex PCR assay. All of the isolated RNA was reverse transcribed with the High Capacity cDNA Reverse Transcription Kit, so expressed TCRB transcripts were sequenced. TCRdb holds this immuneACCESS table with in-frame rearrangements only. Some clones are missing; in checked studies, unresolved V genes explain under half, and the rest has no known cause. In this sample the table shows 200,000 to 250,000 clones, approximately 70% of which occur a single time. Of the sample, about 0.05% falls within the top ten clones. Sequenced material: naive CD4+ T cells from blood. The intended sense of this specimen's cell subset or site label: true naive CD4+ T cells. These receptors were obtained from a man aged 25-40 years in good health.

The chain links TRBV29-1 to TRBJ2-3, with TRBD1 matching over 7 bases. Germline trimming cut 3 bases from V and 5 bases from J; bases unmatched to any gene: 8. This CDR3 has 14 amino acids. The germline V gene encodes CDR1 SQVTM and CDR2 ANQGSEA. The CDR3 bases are TGCAGCGTTGACGAAGGGGGCCAGGGAGATACGCAGTATTTT. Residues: CSVDEGGQGDTQYF.

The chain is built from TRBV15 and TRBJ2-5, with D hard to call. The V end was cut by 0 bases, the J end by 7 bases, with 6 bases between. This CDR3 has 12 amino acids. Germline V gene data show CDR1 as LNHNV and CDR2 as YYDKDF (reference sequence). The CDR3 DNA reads TGTGCCACCAGCAGAGAAGTAGCGACCCAGTACTTC. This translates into CATSREVATQYF.

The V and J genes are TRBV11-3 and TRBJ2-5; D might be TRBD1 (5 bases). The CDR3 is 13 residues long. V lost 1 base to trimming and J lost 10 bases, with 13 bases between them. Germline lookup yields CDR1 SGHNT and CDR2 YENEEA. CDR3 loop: CASSLGKGWDQYF. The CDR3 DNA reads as TGTGCCAGCAGCTTAGGAAAGGGGTGGGACCAGTACTTC.

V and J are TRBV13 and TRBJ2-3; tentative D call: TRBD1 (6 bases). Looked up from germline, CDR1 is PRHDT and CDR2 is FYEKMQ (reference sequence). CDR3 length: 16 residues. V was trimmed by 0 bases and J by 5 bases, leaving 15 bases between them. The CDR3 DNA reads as TGTGCCAGCAGCTTAGGATCCAAACAGGGTCGAGATACGCAGTATTTT. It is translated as CASSLGSKQGRDTQYF.

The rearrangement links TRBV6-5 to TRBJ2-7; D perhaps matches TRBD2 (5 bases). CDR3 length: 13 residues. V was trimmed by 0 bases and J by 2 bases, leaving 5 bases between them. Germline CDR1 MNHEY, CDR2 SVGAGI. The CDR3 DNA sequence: TGTGCCAGCAGTTACTCCGGGACCTACGAGCAGTACTTC. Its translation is CASSYSGTYEQYF.

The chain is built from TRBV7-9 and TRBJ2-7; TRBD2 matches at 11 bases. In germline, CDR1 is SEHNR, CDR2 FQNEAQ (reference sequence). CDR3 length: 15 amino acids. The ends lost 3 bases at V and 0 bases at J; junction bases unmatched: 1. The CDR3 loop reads CASSFGTSGSYEQYF. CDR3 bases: TGTGCCAGCAGCTTCGGGACTAGCGGCTCCTACGAGCAGTACTTC.

The CDR3 is CASSQGTGTASYEQYF. The CDR3 DNA is TGCGCCAGCAGCCAGGGGACCGGGACAGCAAGCTACGAGCAGTACTTC. The rearrangement joins TRBV4-3 to TRBJ2-7, with 7 bases matching TRBD1. J lost 3 bases, V lost 3 bases, and 11 bases had no gene match. Germline lookup yields CDR1 LGHNA and CDR2 YSLEER. There are 16 residues in the CDR3.

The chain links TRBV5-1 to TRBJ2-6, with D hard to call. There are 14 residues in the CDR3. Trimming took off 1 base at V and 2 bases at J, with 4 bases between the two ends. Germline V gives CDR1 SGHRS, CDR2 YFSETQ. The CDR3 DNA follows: TGCGCCAGCAGCTTGAGGGCTGGGGCCAACGTCCTGACTTTC. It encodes CASSLRAGANVLTF.

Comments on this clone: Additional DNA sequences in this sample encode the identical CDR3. The CDR3 DNA follows: TGCAGCGTTGGGAGGGAGACCCAGTACTTC. It specifies CSVGRETQYF. The J gene is TRBJ2-5, the V gene TRBV29-1; weak D call: TRBD2 (5 bases). This CDR3 is 10 amino acids long. Germline loops: CDR1 SQVTM, CDR2 ANQGSEA. V was cut by 4 bases and J by 5 bases, with 5 bases left in between.

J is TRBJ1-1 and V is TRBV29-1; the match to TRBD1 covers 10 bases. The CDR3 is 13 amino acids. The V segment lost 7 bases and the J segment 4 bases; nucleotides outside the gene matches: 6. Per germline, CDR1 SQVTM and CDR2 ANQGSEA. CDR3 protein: CSGDRGGGTEAFF. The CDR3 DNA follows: TGCAGCGGGGACAGGGGAGGAGGCACTGAAGCTTTCTTT. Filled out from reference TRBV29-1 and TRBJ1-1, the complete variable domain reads SAVISQKPSRDICQRGTSLTIQCQVDSQVTMMFWYRQQPGQSLTLIATANQGSEATYESGFVIDKFPISRPNLTFSTLTVSNMSPEDSSIYLCSGDRGGGTEAFFGQGTRLTVV.

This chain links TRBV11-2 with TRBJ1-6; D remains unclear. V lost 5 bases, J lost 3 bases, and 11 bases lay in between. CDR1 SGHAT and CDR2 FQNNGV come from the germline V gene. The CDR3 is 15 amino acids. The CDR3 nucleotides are TGTGCCAGCAGCCAGGAAGGAGGCTATAATTCACCCCTCCACTTT. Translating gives CASSQEGGYNSPLHF. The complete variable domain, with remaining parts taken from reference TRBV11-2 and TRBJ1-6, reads EAGVAQSPRYKIIEKRQSVAFWCNPISGHATLYWYQQILGQGPKLLIQFQNNGVVDDSQLPKDRFSAERLKGVDSTLKIQPAKLEDSAVYLCASSQEGGYNSPLHFGNGTRLTVT.

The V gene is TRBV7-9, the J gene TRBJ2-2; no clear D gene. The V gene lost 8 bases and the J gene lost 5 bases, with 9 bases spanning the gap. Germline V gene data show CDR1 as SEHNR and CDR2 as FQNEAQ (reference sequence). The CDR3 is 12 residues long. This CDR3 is CASPLNTGELFF. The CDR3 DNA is TGTGCCAGCCCGTTAAATACCGGGGAGCTGTTTTTT.

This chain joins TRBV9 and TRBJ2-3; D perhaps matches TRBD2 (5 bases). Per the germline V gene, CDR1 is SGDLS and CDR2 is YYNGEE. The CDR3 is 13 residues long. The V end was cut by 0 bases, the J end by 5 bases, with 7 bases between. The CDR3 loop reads CASSVGEKDTQYF. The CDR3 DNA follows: TGTGCCAGCAGCGTAGGGGAGAAAGATACGCAGTATTTT.

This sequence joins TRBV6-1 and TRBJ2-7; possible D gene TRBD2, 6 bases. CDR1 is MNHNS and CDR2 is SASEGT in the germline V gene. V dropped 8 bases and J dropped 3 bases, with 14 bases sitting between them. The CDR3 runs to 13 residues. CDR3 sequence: CASDNGGFYEQYF. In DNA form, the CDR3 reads TGTGCCAGCGATAACGGAGGGTTCTACGAGCAGTACTTC.

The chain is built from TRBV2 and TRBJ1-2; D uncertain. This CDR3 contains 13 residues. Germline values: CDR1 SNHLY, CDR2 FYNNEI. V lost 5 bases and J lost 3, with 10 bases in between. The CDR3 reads CASSKDDDYGYTF. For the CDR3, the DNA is TGTGCCAGCAGTAAGGACGATGACTATGGCTACACCTTC.

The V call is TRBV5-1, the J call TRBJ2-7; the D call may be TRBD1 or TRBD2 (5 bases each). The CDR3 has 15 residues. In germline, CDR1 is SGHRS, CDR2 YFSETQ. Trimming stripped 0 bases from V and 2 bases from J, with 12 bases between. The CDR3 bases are TGCGCCAGCAGCTTGGCTGGGGGAAGAACCTACGAGCAGTACTTC. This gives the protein CASSLAGGRTYEQYF.

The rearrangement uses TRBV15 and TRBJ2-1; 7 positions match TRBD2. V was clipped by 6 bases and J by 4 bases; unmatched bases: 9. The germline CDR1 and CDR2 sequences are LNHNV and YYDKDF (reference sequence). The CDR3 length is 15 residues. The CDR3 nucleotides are TGTGCCACCAGAGTGAGCGGGAACCCTTACAATGAGCAGTTCTTC. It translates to CATRVSGNPYNEQFF.

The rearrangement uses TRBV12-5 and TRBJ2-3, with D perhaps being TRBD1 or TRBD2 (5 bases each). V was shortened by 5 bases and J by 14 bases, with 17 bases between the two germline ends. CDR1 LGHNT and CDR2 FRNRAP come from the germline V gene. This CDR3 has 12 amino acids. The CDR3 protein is CASGPGPGPVYF. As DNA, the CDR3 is TGTGCTAGTGGTCCGGGGCCAGGACCGGTGTATTTT. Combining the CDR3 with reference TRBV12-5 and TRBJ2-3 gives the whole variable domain DARVTQTPRHKVTEMGQEVTMRCQPILGHNTVFWYRQTMMQGLELLAYFRNRAPLDDSGMPKDRFSAEMPDATLATLKIQPSEPRDSAVYFCASGPGPGPVYFGPGTRLTVL.

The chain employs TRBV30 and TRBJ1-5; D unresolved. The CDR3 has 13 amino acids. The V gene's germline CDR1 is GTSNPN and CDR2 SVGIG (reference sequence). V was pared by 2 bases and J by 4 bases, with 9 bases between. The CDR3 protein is CAWSSRANQPQHF. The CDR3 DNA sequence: TGTGCCTGGAGTTCCCGGGCTAATCAGCCCCAGCATTTT.

In nucleotides, the CDR3 is TGTGCCAGCAGTCGGGACAGGGTAAACTATGGCTACACCTTC. The encoded protein is CASSRDRVNYGYTF. The chain combines TRBV28 with TRBJ1-2, with 9 bases matching TRBD1. The CDR3 spans 14 residues. Trimming took 5 bases from V and 2 from J; bases not matched to a gene: 3. Looked up from germline, CDR1 is MDHEN and CDR2 is SYDVKM.

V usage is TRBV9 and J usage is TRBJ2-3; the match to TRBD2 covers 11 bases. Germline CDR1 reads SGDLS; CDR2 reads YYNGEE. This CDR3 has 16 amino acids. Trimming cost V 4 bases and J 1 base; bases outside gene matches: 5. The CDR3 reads CASSLGTSGGTDTQYF. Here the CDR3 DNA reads TGTGCCAGCAGCCTAGGGACTAGCGGAGGCACAGATACGCAGTATTTT.

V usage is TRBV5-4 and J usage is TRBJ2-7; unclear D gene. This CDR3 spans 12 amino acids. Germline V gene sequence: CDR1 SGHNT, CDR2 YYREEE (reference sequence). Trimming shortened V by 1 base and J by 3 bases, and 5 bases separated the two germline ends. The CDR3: CASSLNSYEQYF. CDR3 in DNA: TGTGCCAGCAGCTTGAACAGCTACGAGCAGTACTTC.

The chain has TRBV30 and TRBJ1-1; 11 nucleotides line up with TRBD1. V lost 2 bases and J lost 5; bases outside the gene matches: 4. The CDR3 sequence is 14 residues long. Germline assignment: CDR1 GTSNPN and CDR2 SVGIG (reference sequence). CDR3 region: CAWSWTGGGTEAFF. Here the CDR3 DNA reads TGTGCCTGGAGTTGGACAGGGGGCGGGACTGAAGCTTTCTTT.

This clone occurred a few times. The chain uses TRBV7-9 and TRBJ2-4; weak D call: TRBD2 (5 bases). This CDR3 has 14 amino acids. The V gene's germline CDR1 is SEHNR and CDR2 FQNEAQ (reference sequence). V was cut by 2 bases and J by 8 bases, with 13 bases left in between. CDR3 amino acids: CASSLSRGRDIQYF. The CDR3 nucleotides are TGTGCCAGCAGCTTAAGCCGGGGAAGGGACATTCAGTACTTC.

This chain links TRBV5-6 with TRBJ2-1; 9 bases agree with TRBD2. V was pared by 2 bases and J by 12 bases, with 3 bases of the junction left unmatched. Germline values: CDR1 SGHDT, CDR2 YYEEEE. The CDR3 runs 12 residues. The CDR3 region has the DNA TGTGCCAGCAGCTTTAGCGGGAGTGTGCAGTTCTTC. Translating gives CASSFSGSVQFF.

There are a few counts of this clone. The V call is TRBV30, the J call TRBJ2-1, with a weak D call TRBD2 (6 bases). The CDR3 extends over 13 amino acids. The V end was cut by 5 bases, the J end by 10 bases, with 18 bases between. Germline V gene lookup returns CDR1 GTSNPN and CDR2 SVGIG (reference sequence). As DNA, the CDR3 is TGTGCCTGGGGGTTCCCCACACGGGGGGAGCAGTTCTTC. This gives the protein CAWGFPTRGEQFF.

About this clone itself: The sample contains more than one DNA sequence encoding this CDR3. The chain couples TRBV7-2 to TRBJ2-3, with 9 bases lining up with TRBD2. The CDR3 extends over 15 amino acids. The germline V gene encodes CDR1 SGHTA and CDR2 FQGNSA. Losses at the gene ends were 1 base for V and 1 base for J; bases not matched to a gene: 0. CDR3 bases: TGTGCCAGCAGCTTAGTAGCGGGGGGCACAGATACGCAGTATTTT. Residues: CASSLVAGGTDTQYF.

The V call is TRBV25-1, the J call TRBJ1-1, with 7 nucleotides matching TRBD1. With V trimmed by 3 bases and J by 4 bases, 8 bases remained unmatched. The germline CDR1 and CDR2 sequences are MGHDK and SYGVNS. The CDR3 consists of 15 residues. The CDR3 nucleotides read TGTGCCAGCAGTGAGGGTGGACAGGTTGCCACTGAAGCTTTCTTT. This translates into CASSEGGQVATEAFF.

Here the CDR3 reads CASSPTVGVASTDTQYF. The CDR3, as DNA: TGTGCCAGCAGCCCCACGGTGGGAGTAGCGAGCACAGATACGCAGTATTTT. The V and J genes are TRBV7-2 and TRBJ2-3; possibly TRBD2 for D (5 bases). V dropped 5 bases and J dropped 0 bases, with 18 bases sitting between them. Germline-derived CDR1 and CDR2 are SGHTA and FQGNSA. The CDR3 runs to 17 residues.